These T cell receptor beta chains were read from a single sample in a study of beta chain features in type 1 diabetes. Data came from immunoSEQ multiplex PCR; TCRdb stores just in-frame clones and leaves some out. The data hold approximately 26,000 clones, with less than 65% observed a single time. The sequencing sample was made of Tregs from blood. These receptors were obtained from a young woman with type 1 diabetes. Each CDR3 is given with its conserved first and last residue. The order of the fields is D gene, CDR3 length, J gene, V gene, clone size, CDR3 DNA, CDR3 protein. The D gene is left open where the match is weak. The size entry is marked missing in some rows and otherwise reads once, few, many or a size class.

>TRBD1|14|TRBJ2-7|TRBV6-1|-
TGTGCCAGCAGCAACAGGGGGCCATCCTACGAGCAGTACTTC
CASSNRGPSYEQYF
>TRBD1|16|TRBJ2-1|TRBV5-1|-
TGCGCCAGCAGCTTGGAAGGACAGGAAACTTACAATGAGCAGTTCTTC
CASSLEGQETYNEQFF
>-|11|TRBJ2-3|TRBV5-1|-
TGCGCCAGCAGCTTGCAAGATACGCAGTATTTT
CASSLQDTQYF
>TRBD1|13|TRBJ2-7|TRBV18|few
TGTGCCAGCTCCTCAGGACAGGGCTACGAGCAGTACTTC
CASSSGQGYEQYF
>-|17|TRBJ1-5|TRBV30|-
TGTGCCTGGAGTGATCCCAGACACCTCACTGGGCATCAGCCCCAGCATTTT
CAWSDPRHLTGHQPQHF
>TRBD2|17|TRBJ2-3|TRBV7-2|once
TGTGCCAGCAGCTTTGGCACTAGCGGGAGGGCCTTAGATACGCAGTATTTT
CASSFGTSGRALDTQYF
>TRBD1|17|TRBJ2-7|TRBV7-9|-
TGTGCCAGCAGCCTAACCTACACAGGGGGCCTATTCTACGAGCAGTACTTC
CASSLTYTGGLFYEQYF
>TRBD2|13|TRBJ2-7|TRBV5-6|-
TGTGCCACCGGACTAGCGGGTCTCTACGAGCAGTACTTC
CATGLAGLYEQYF
>TRBD1|14|TRBJ1-2|TRBV6-1|-
TGTGCCAGCAGTGACGCGGGACAGTCCTATGGCTACACCTTC
CASSDAGQSYGYTF
>TRBD2|16|TRBJ2-7|TRBV6-1|-
TGTGCCAGCAGTGAAGCGGCTAGCGGGAGGGCCTACGAGCAGTACTTC
CASSEAASGRAYEQYF
>-|14|TRBJ1-5|TRBV28|-
TGTGCCAGCAGTTATGTAGGGGGTATTCAGCCCCAGCATTTT
CASSYVGGIQPQHF
>TRBD2|17|TRBJ2-1|TRBV4-1|-
TGCGCCAGCAGCCAAGGCCCGGCGCTAGCGGGAGCCAATGAGCAGTTCTTC
CASSQGPALAGANEQFF
>TRBD2|14|TRBJ2-3|TRBV30|-
TGTGCCCACGGACTAGCGGGAGCAACAGATACGCAGTATTTT
CAHGLAGATDTQYF
>-|14|TRBJ1-1|TRBV5-8|few
TGTGCCAGCGTGAGGGGCAGGGAGGCCACTGAAGCTTTCTTT
CASVRGREATEAFF
>-|11|TRBJ2-7|TRBV29-1|few
TGCAGCGTGTCTGGCGGCTACGAGCAGTACTTC
CSVSGGYEQYF
>TRBD2|14|TRBJ2-7|TRBV5-1|-
TGCGCCAGCAGCCCCGGGACTAGTAGAATCGAGCAGTACTTC
CASSPGTSRIEQYF
>-|15|TRBJ1-4|TRBV6-1|once
TGTGCCAGCACCCGAACAGGAGCTTTTAATGAAAAACTGTTTTTT
CASTRTGAFNEKLFF
>TRBD2|15|TRBJ2-2|TRBV11-2|-
TGTGCCAGCAGGTTTAGCGGGAGGGCCACCGGGGAGCTGTTTTTT
CASRFSGRATGELFF
>-|12|TRBJ2-5|TRBV5-1|once
TGCGCCAGCAGCTTCCTACAAGAGACCCAGTACTTC
CASSFLQETQYF
>TRBD2|16|TRBJ2-3|TRBV4-2|-
TGTGCCAGCAGCCAAAAATTAGCGGGAGAGGCAGATACGCAGTATTTT
CASSQKLAGEADTQYF
>-|14|TRBJ1-1|TRBV19|once
TGTGCCAGTAGTATTGCGGGGTATGGCGCTGAAGCTTTCTTT
CASSIAGYGAEAFF
>-|15|TRBJ2-3|TRBV7-8|-
TGTGCCAGCAGCTTAATCACTCTTAGCACAGATACGCAGTATTTT
CASSLITLSTDTQYF
>-|15|TRBJ2-1|TRBV25-1|-
TGTGCCAGCAGAGGATACGGACACCCCTACAATGAGCAGTTCTTC
CASRGYGHPYNEQFF
>-|13|TRBJ1-2|TRBV30|-
TGTGCCTGGAGTCCCAACTTGGACTATGGCTACACCTTC
CAWSPNLDYGYTF
>-|17|TRBJ2-4|TRBV2|-
TGTGCCAGCAGTCTGGTACAGGGAGCGGGGATCGAGAACATTCAGTACTTC
CASSLVQGAGIENIQYF
>TRBD1|13|TRBJ2-5|TRBV30|-
TGTGCCTGGAGGTGGGACAGACAAGAGACCCAGTACTTC
CAWRWDRQETQYF
>TRBD2|16|TRBJ2-1|TRBV2|-
TGTGCCAGCATGATAAGACTAGCGGGAGATGGCAATGAGCAGTTCTTC
CASMIRLAGDGNEQFF
>-|13|TRBJ1-2|TRBV6-1|-
TGTGCCAGCAGTGAAAATAGCTTGAACGGCTACACCTTC
CASSENSLNGYTF
>TRBD2|17|TRBJ2-1|TRBV4-1|-
TGCGCCAGCAGCCAAGCGGCTAGCGGGACCTCCTACAATGAGCAGTTCTTC
CASSQAASGTSYNEQFF
>-|13|TRBJ2-7|TRBV7-8|-
TGTGCCAGCAGCTTAGTTCCGGACACAGAGCAGTACTTC
CASSLVPDTEQYF
>-|13|TRBJ1-2|TRBV29-1|-
TGCAGCGTTATATCGGGGGGCGACTATGGCTACACCTTC
CSVISGGDYGYTF
>TRBD1|13|TRBJ1-1|TRBV29-1|-
TGCAGCGCCATTGGACAGGCGAACACTGAAGCTTTCTTT
CSAIGQANTEAFF
>-|13|TRBJ2-7|TRBV5-1|-
TGCGCCAGCAGAAATACTACTTACTACGAGCAGTACTTC
CASRNTTYYEQYF
>TRBD1|15|TRBJ2-1|TRBV28|once
TGTGCCAGCAGGAACAGGGGAAACCCCTACAATGAGCAGTTCTTC
CASRNRGNPYNEQFF
>-|12|TRBJ1-1|TRBV11-3|-
TGTGCCAGCAGGAGGGGGGGCACTGAAGCTTTCTTT
CASRRGGTEAFF
>TRBD1|17|TRBJ2-1|TRBV28|-
TGTGCCAGCAGGCCACTACCCGGGACAGGCTATTACAATGAGCAGTTCTTC
CASRPLPGTGYYNEQFF
>-|16|TRBJ1-5|TRBV2|-
TGTGCCAGCAAAGGGGAAGGGGGACGGAGCAATCAGCCCCAGCATTTT
CASKGEGGRSNQPQHF
>TRBD1|14|TRBJ2-2|TRBV25-1|-
TGTGCCAGCAGTCCTTACAGGGGGGCCGGGGAGCTGTTTTTT
CASSPYRGAGELFF